This T cell receptor beta chain is from a study of blood T cell repertoires in COVID-19. Turning to the study itself: Sites in the United States, Italy and Spain provided acute and convalescent COVID-19 samples.

This clone was counted a few times. Profiled with immunoSEQ multiplex PCR; TCRdb holds only in-frame clones, not every one. The data show approximately 160,000 clones, over 75% seen once. Germline assignment: CDR1 SGHDN and CDR2 FVKESK. The germline V and J ends were trimmed by 1 base and 2 bases, with 6 bases remaining between them. This CDR3 is built from 13 residues. This clonotype was sampled from a woman aged 50 to 60 who had recovered from COVID-19. The chain employs TRBV14 and TRBJ2-7; D may be TRBD1 (5 bases). Material for sequencing was PBMCs or T cells enriched from blood (not recorded which). CDR3 sequence (DNA): TGTGCCAGCAGCCAAGTCAGGGCCTACGAGCAGTACTTC. It encodes CASSQVRAYEQYF.